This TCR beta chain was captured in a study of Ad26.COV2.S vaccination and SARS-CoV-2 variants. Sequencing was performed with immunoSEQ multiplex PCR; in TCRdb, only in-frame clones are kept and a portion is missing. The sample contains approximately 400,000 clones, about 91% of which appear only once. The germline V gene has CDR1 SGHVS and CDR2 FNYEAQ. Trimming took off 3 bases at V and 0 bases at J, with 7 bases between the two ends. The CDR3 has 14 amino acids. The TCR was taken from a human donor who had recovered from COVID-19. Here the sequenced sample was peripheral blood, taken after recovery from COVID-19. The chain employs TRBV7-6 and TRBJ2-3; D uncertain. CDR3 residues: CASSFRRSTDTQYF. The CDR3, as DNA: TGTGCCAGCAGCTTTAGGAGAAGCACAGATACGCAGTATTTT.